The clone carrying this T cell receptor (beta chain) was seen more than once but under ten times. Its specificity is unknown. This same CDR3 is encoded by further DNA sequences in the sample. All sorted populations exceeded 95% purity. The authors reverse transcribed all of the isolated RNA, so sequencing captured expressed TCRB transcripts. Roughly 3.6 million reads was the average for naive, central memory and regulatory T cell samples. Some clones are missing from TCRdb's copy, which holds only in-frame ones; the method was immunoSEQ multiplex PCR. The table shows 250,000 to 300,000 clones, with about 8% occurring only once. The sample is drawn from a study of beta chain features in type 1 diabetes. In the study overall: All samples yielded over 95,000,000 examined sorted cells. Study-level results: VDJ junctions in type 1 diabetes patients carried more deletions and fewer insertions.

V lost 0 bases and J 4 bases, leaving 6 bases between the germline ends. Germline assignment: CDR1 SGHKS and CDR2 YYEKEE (reference sequence). CDR3 length: 13 amino acids. The sequencing input was central memory CD4+ T cells from blood. This chain joins TRBV5-5 and TRBJ2-3; D is unresolved. The source is a woman between 18 and 30 years old in good health. CDR3: CASSLAGPDTQYF. CDR3 nucleotides: TGTGCCAGCAGCTTGGCCGGCCCAGATACGCAGTATTTT.